A single sample is the source of the 30 T cell receptor beta chains below, sequenced in a study of vaccination and CD4 T cells after COVID-19. Noted treatment: roughly ten-day PBMC culture with coronavirus spike peptide pools or control peptides (ViraFEST assay). With the Oncomine TCR Beta short-read assay, DNA from cultured CD4+ T cells was sequenced. TCRdb processed the PCR reads anew with MiXCR; each CDR3 protein has one entry. The sample has approximately 12,000 distinct CDR3 sequences, around 40% seen once. Their specific antigens are unknown. The sequencing input was cultured CD4+ T cells from blood. The receptor source for this set is a human donor with COVID-19.

This chain links TRBV2 with TRBJ1-2; D not certain. V shed 0 bases and J shed 7 bases, with 9 bases lying between them. Germline CDR1 and CDR2: SNHLY and FYNNEI. There are 13 residues in the CDR3. CDR3 coding DNA: TGTGCCAGCAGTGAAGCCCCCCACCTTGGCTACACCTTC. It specifies CASSEAPHLGYTF. The whole variable domain, filled in from reference TRBV2 and TRBJ1-2, reads EPEVTQTPSHQVTQMGQEVILRCVPISNHLYFYWYRQILGQKVEFLVSFYNNEISEKSEIFDDQFSVERPDGSNFTLKIRSTKLEDSAMYFCASSEAPHLGYTFGSGTRLTVV.

The chain carries TRBV28 and TRBJ1-3, with D unresolved. The CDR3 consists of 15 residues. V shed 7 bases and J shed 0 bases, with 13 bases lying between them. Germline V lookup: CDR1 MDHEN, CDR2 SYDVKM. In DNA form, the CDR3 reads TGTGCCAGCAAGCAGACGGCGAGCTCTGGAAACACCATATATTTT. It encodes CASKQTASSGNTIYF. Full variable domain (missing parts from reference TRBV28 and TRBJ1-3): DVKVTQSSRYLVKRTGEKVFLECVQDMDHENMFWYRQDPGLGLRLIYFSYDVKMKEKGDIPEGYSVSREKKERFSLILESASTNQTSMYLCASKQTASSGNTIYFGEGSWLTVV.

This sequence joins TRBV28 and TRBJ2-2, with a weak D call TRBD2 (6 bases). The CDR3 length is 14 residues. Germline V gives CDR1 MDHEN, CDR2 SYDVKM. Between the trimmed V and J ends, which lost 6 bases and 1 base, there was a span of 9 bases. This CDR3 reads CASRGGGNTGELFF. The CDR3 DNA follows: TGTGCCAGCAGGGGGGGAGGGAACACCGGGGAGCTGTTTTTT.

With respect to this clonotype: Sequence at one end of the junction differs from germline and may be a read error. The J gene is TRBJ1-2, the V gene TRBV6-2 or TRBV6-3; TRBD1 aligns across 7 bases. Germline CDR1 reads MNHEY; CDR2 reads SVGEGT. The CDR3 length is 15 residues. The CDR3, as DNA: TGTGCCAGCAGGACAGGGAGCGGACTTAACTATGGCTGCACCTTC. Its translation is CASRTGSGLNYGCTF.

This clonotype was seen more than once but under ten times. The rearrangement joins TRBV6-2 or TRBV6-3 to TRBJ1-5; maybe TRBD1 (5 bases). V lost 7 bases, J lost 4 bases, and 8 bases lay in between. Per germline, CDR1 MNHEY and CDR2 SVGEGT. This CDR3 is built from 12 residues. CDR3 nucleotides: TGTGCCAGCAACGAGGGGAATCAGCCCCAGCATTTT. It is translated as CASNEGNQPQHF.

A few counts support this clonotype. The CDR3, as DNA: TGTGCCAGCAGCTCCAGACCCAGCGGGGGAACCTACAATGAGCAGTTCTTC. Amino acid sequence: CASSSRPSGGTYNEQFF. The chain has TRBV7-9 and TRBJ2-1; 8 bases fit TRBD2. Germline CDR1 SEHNR, CDR2 FQNEAQ (reference sequence). Trimming took 4 bases from V and 2 from J; bases not matched to a gene: 10. CDR3 size: 17 residues.

V usage is TRBV7-2 and J usage is TRBJ1-6; 7 nucleotides line up with TRBD1. There are 15 residues in the CDR3. From germline, CDR1 is SGHTA and CDR2 FQGNSA. The V segment lost 2 bases and the J segment 5 bases; nucleotides outside the gene matches: 3. Written as DNA, the CDR3 is TGTGCCAGCAGCTTAATCGGGACAGATAATTCACCCCTCCACTTT. Translated: CASSLIGTDNSPLHF. Combining the CDR3 with reference TRBV7-2 and TRBJ1-6 gives the whole variable domain GAGVSQSPSNKVTEKGKDVELRCDPISGHTALYWYRQSLGQGLEFLIYFQGNSAPDKSGLPSDRFSAERTGGSVSTLTIQRTQQEDSAVYLCASSLIGTDNSPLHFGNGTRLTVT.

This clonotype was seen only a few times. The chain recombines TRBV15 with TRBJ2-5; possibly TRBD1 for D (8 bases). Looked up from germline, CDR1 is LNHNV and CDR2 is YYDKDF (reference sequence). V gave up 1 base and J gave up 7 bases, with 13 bases separating them. This CDR3 contains 14 residues. The DNA of the CDR3 is TGTGCCACCAGCAGAGGACAGGGGAGGGGGACCCAGTACTTC. It codes for CATSRGQGRGTQYF.

The chain has TRBV19 and TRBJ1-2, with D unclear. Germline CDR1 LNHDA, CDR2 SQIVND (reference sequence). The CDR3 totals 16 residues. Trimming shortened V by 1 base and J by 2 bases, and 14 bases separated the two germline ends. CDR3 sequence: CASSIGLVGRNYGYTF. The CDR3, as DNA: TGTGCCAGTAGTATAGGACTGGTAGGGAGGAACTATGGCTACACCTTC. Variable domain in full (rest from reference TRBV19 and TRBJ1-2): DGGITQSPKYLFRKEGQNVTLSCEQNLNHDAMYWYRQDPGQGLRLIYYSQIVNDFQKGDIAEGYSVSREKKESFPLTVTSAQKNPTAFYLCASSIGLVGRNYGYTFGSGTRLTVV.

V usage is TRBV2 and J usage is TRBJ2-3; D ambiguous. The CDR3 loop spans 12 amino acids. The germline CDR1 and CDR2 sequences are SNHLY and FYNNEI. V lost 2 bases and J lost 5, with 5 bases in between. CDR3 in DNA: TGTGCCAGCAGTGAAACGGGAGATACGCAGTATTTT. Translation: CASSETGDTQYF.

This clonotype was observed a few times. This sequence joins TRBV10-3 and TRBJ1-6, with 7 bases aligning to TRBD1. This CDR3 has 13 residues. With V trimmed by 10 bases and J by 6 bases, 6 bases remained unmatched. Germline V gene data show CDR1 as ENHRY and CDR2 as SYGVKD. The CDR3 is CASTGDLNSPLHF. The CDR3 DNA is TGTGCCAGCACAGGGGACCTTAATTCACCCCTCCACTTT.

The CDR3 is CASSQDVTRTDQPQHF. In DNA, the CDR3 is TGCGCCAGCAGCCAAGACGTAACAAGAACCGATCAGCCCCAGCATTTT. V usage is TRBV4-1 and J usage is TRBJ1-5; D gene unclear. The germline V gene has CDR1 MGHRA and CDR2 YSYEKL. The CDR3 loop spans 16 amino acids. V lost 0 bases and J 5 bases, leaving 14 bases between the germline ends.

The table lists this clonotype with a few counts. This chain uses TRBV7-2 with TRBJ2-5, with TRBD2 matching 10 bases. CDR3 length: 14 residues. Trimming took 4 bases from V and 4 from J; bases not matched to a gene: 3. From germline, CDR1 is SGHTA and CDR2 FQGNSA. Here the CDR3 reads CASSSSGGGETQYF. The CDR3 nucleotides read TGTGCCAGCAGCTCTAGCGGGGGAGGAGAGACCCAGTACTTC.

The sample holds a few counts of this clonotype. J is TRBJ1-2 and V is TRBV19, with D unclear. Per the germline V gene, CDR1 is LNHDA and CDR2 is SQIVND (reference sequence). CDR3 length equals 11 residues. Trimming left V 8 bases short and J 6 bases short, with 10 bases between. This CDR3 is CASDSRNGYTF. As DNA, the CDR3 is TGTGCCAGTGATAGCCGTAATGGCTACACCTTC. The full variable domain, rest sourced from reference TRBV19 and TRBJ1-2, is DGGITQSPKYLFRKEGQNVTLSCEQNLNHDAMYWYRQDPGQGLRLIYYSQIVNDFQKGDIAEGYSVSREKKESFPLTVTSAQKNPTAFYLCASDSRNGYTFGSGTRLTVV.

This clonotype has just a few counts. The chain joins TRBV5-6 to TRBJ1-2; TRBD1 agrees at 7 bases. The CDR3 is 15 residues long. Looked up from germline, CDR1 is SGHDT and CDR2 is YYEEEE. V lost 2 bases, J lost 4 bases, and 8 bases stayed unmatched. The CDR3 DNA follows: TGTGCCAGCAGCTTTGACAGGGTCGGATCCTATGGCTACACCTTC. Amino acid sequence: CASSFDRVGSYGYTF.

This clonotype has more than one count but fewer than ten. This chain connects TRBV2 to TRBJ1-2, with D hard to call. V was shortened by 1 base and J by 6 bases, with 9 bases between the two germline ends. CDR3 length: 13 amino acids. Germline V gives CDR1 SNHLY, CDR2 FYNNEI. Written as DNA, the CDR3 is TGTGCCAGCAGTGAAGGCAGATCCCATGGCTACACCTTC. Amino acids: CASSEGRSHGYTF.

The chain links TRBV11-3 to TRBJ2-3, with 12 positions matching TRBD1. J lost 5 bases, V lost 2 bases, and 5 bases had no gene match. Germline V lookup: CDR1 SGHNT, CDR2 YENEEA. There are 16 residues in the CDR3. CDR3 protein: CASSLRDRGLIDTQYF. The CDR3 coding sequence is TGTGCCAGCAGCTTAAGGGACAGGGGGCTTATAGATACGCAGTATTTT. The full variable domain, with the rest looked up from reference TRBV11-3 and TRBJ2-3, is EAGVVQSPRYKIIEKKQPVAFWCNPISGHNTLYWYLQNLGQGPELLIRYENEEAVDDSQLPKDRFSAERLKGVDSTLKIQPAELGDSAVYLCASSLRDRGLIDTQYFGPGTRLTVL.

The rearrangement links TRBV7-6 to TRBJ2-3, with no clear D. The CDR3 loop spans 11 amino acids. The V end was cut by 5 bases, the J end by 4 bases, with 4 bases between. Germline lookup yields CDR1 SGHVS and CDR2 FNYEAQ. DNA for the CDR3: TGTGCCAGCAGCCGGTCAGATACGCAGTATTTT. The encoded protein is CASSRSDTQYF.

The J gene is TRBJ2-5, the V gene TRBV27; perhaps TRBD2 as D (6 bases). Trimming shortened V by 6 bases and J by 6 bases, and 14 bases separated the two germline ends. The CDR3 extends over 13 amino acids. Germline CDR1 reads MNHEY; CDR2 reads SMNVEV (reference sequence). The CDR3 region has the DNA TGTGCCAGCAGCTTAGATGGGGGGAAGACCCAGTACTTC. Its protein product is CASSLDGGKTQYF.

The chain recombines TRBV11-3 with TRBJ2-5; TRBD2 is a possible D gene (5 bases). In germline, CDR1 is SGHNT, CDR2 YENEEA. Trimming cost V 0 bases and J 5 bases, with 13 bases left between them. The CDR3 runs 15 residues. CDR3 sequence reads: CASSLDSRARETQYF. In DNA form, the CDR3 reads TGTGCCAGCAGCTTAGACTCGAGGGCTAGGGAGACCCAGTACTTC.

In its sample, this clonotype was seen a few times. The chain couples TRBV2 to TRBJ1-1, with TRBD1 identical over 10 bases. The CDR3 has 14 residues. From germline, CDR1 is SNHLY and CDR2 FYNNEI. The J segment lost 7 bases and the V segment lost 4 bases, leaving 6 bases of the junction unmatched. The CDR3 loop is CASSVRTGGHEAFF. CDR3 bases: TGTGCCAGCAGTGTCAGGACAGGGGGACATGAAGCTTTCTTT.

This clonotype has more than one count but fewer than ten. The gene calls are TRBV28 and TRBJ1-2; D remains unclear. CDR1 MDHEN and CDR2 SYDVKM come from the germline V gene. The length of the CDR3 is 13 residues. Trimming took off 9 bases at V and 7 bases at J, with 18 bases between the two ends. CDR3 coding DNA: TGTGCCAGTGGGATAGGGAGTGTTCCTGGCTACACCTTC. This encodes CASGIGSVPGYTF.

This clonotype was seen a few times. The chain employs TRBV27 and TRBJ1-5, with D tentatively TRBD1 (6 bases). The CDR3 loop spans 16 amino acids. Deletions cut 4 bases from V and 3 bases from J, with 16 bases between. Germline V gene lookup returns CDR1 MNHEY and CDR2 SMNVEV (reference sequence). The CDR3 protein is CASSSSPTGTNQPQHF. The CDR3 nucleotides read TGTGCCAGCAGTTCATCGCCCACAGGGACCAATCAGCCCCAGCATTTT.

This clonotype was detected a few times. The chain is built from TRBV6-5 and TRBJ1-2, with unresolved D. V was shortened by 0 bases and J by 6 bases, with 11 bases between the two germline ends. This CDR3 comprises 14 residues. CDR1 MNHEY and CDR2 SVGAGI come from the germline V gene. The CDR3 protein is CASSYSKGFDGYTF. CDR3 bases: TGTGCCAGCAGTTACTCGAAAGGGTTCGATGGCTACACCTTC.

This chain links TRBV6-5 with TRBJ1-1; D gene ambiguous. The CDR3 totals 14 residues. Trimming removed 4 bases from V and 2 bases from J, with 11 bases in between. The germline V gene encodes CDR1 MNHEY and CDR2 SVGAGI. CDR3 sequence: CASSSTEGNTEAFF. CDR3 bases: TGTGCCAGCAGTTCAACGGAGGGTAACACTGAAGCTTTCTTT.

The chain is built from TRBV12-3 or TRBV12-4 and TRBJ2-5, with D uncertain. CDR3 length: 12 residues. The V and J ends lost 8 bases and 4 bases respectively, with 11 bases between them. The CDR3 loop reads CASYSIGETQYF. Here the CDR3 DNA reads TGTGCCAGCTACTCCATCGGAGAGACCCAGTACTTC.

This clonotype showed up just a few times. This chain connects TRBV24-1 to TRBJ1-2; 8 bases are shared with TRBD1. The length of the CDR3 is 15 residues. Germline V CDR1 and CDR2: KGHDR, SFDVKD. The trim removed 5 bases at V and 5 bases at J, leaving 9 bases unmatched. The CDR3 loop reads CATSAPGTGDYGYTF. The CDR3 region has the DNA TGTGCCACCAGTGCCCCCGGGACAGGCGATTATGGCTACACCTTC.

This clonotype was picked up one time. The chain links TRBV7-2 to TRBJ2-7; D is possibly TRBD1 or TRBD2 (5 bases each). The germline V gene has CDR1 SGHTA and CDR2 FQGNSA. The CDR3 sequence is 16 residues long. The V and J ends lost 0 bases and 4 bases respectively, with 16 bases between them. The CDR3 nucleotides are TGTGCCAGCAGCTTAGCTGTGGGGACCGACATTTACGAGCAGTACTTC. Its protein is CASSLAVGTDIYEQYF.

The CDR3 nucleotides read TGTGCCAGCAGCTTAGTCGAGGCTAACTATGGCTACACCTTC. Encoded protein: CASSLVEANYGYTF. V usage is TRBV7-2 and J usage is TRBJ1-2; D ambiguous. From germline, CDR1 is SGHTA and CDR2 FQGNSA. V lost 1 base and J 0 bases, leaving 6 bases between the germline ends. CDR3 length: 14 amino acids.

The CDR3 is CASRERGGQGAFF. Here the CDR3 DNA reads TGTGCCAGCAGAGAACGGGGGGGTCAGGGAGCTTTCTTT. The V and J genes are TRBV6-1 and TRBJ1-1; possible D gene TRBD1, 5 bases. The CDR3 runs to 13 residues. The germline CDR1 and CDR2 sequences are MNHNS and SASEGT. V lost 6 bases to trimming and J lost 10 bases, with 18 bases between them.